This paragraph reports one TCR beta chain. Here immunoSEQ multiplex PCR was the method, and the copy in TCRdb shows in-frame clones only, minus some. The sample includes tens of thousands of clones, just over 95% of them seen just once. The data stem from a study of cytomegalovirus exposure and HLA in healthy donors. V was shortened by 0 bases and J by 0 bases, with 9 bases between the two germline ends. CDR3 length: 16 amino acids. Germline CDR1 and CDR2: LGHNA and YSLEER. The receptor comes from a woman in her late teens or twenties in good health and CMV-seropositive. Sequences were obtained from PBMCs. The chain combines TRBV4-3 with TRBJ2-1; D remains ambiguous. CDR3 sequence reads: CASSQDRAPSYNEQFF. The CDR3 nucleotides are TGCGCCAGCAGCCAAGATAGAGCTCCCTCCTACAATGAGCAGTTCTTC.